This TCR beta chain was found in a study of circulating CD8 cells and anti-PD-1 response in melanoma. Study in general: About 45% of the 13 patients had prior targeted therapy or immunotherapy; seven did not.

The CDR3 is 14 residues long. V lost 6 bases to trimming and J lost 4 bases, with 18 bases between them. Germline V gene data show CDR1 as SQVTM and CDR2 as ANQGSEA. Study-wide points: No tumor material was available, so peptide assays assessed reactivity. Generally, no replicate experiments were performed. A small cohort with few responders supplied the baseline and M1 comparisons.

This clonotype is medium-sized in the sample. Its antigen remains unknown. Four subsets defined by PD-1 and/or TIGIT were sorted from live CD3+CD8+TCRalphabeta+ cells. Using approximately 16 ng of total RNA, TCR libraries were made with the QIAseq Immune Repertoire TCR panel. Each CDR3 protein is one row after TCRdb ran MiXCR on the reads. Of approximately 2,000 distinct CDR3 sequences listed, just under 7.5% are singletons. This specimen consisted of CD8+ T cells from PBMCs, obtained at baseline or after one month of anti-PD-1 therapy (not recorded which). The clonotype originates from a human donor with melanoma. The V and J genes are TRBV29-1 and TRBJ1-1; D possibly corresponds to TRBD1 (5 bases). The DNA of the CDR3 is TGCAGCGTCCTCCCCCCGTTTAGGGGCACTGAAGCTTTCTTT. Its protein product is CSVLPPFRGTEAFF.